The 20 T cell receptor beta chains below were found in one sample sequenced in a study of blood T cell repertoires in COVID-19. Sequenced by immunoSEQ multiplex PCR; TCRdb stores in-frame clones only, minus some. Here the sample spans 120,000 to 150,000 clones, about 85% being singletons. The sequenced material came from peripheral blood. These receptors were collected from a woman aged 40 to 55 with active or convalescent COVID-19.

The rearrangement links TRBV5-5 to TRBJ1-1; D gene ambiguous. Germline V gene data show CDR1 as SGHKS and CDR2 as YYEKEE (reference sequence). The V gene lost 4 bases and the J gene lost 1 base, with 14 bases spanning the gap. This CDR3 region has 15 residues. CDR3 region: CASSPGRQPNTEAFF. As DNA, the CDR3 is TGTGCCAGCAGCCCCGGGAGACAACCGAACACTGAAGCTTTCTTT. Together with reference TRBV5-5 and TRBJ1-1, the CDR3 gives the full variable domain: DAGVTQSPTHLIKTRGQQVTLRCSPISGHKSVSWYQQVLGQGPQFIFQYYEKEERGRGNFPDRFSARQFPNYSSELNVNALLLGDSALYLCASSPGRQPNTEAFFGQGTRLTVV.

This clone showed up just once. J is TRBJ2-2 and V is TRBV9; 9 bases align to TRBD1. Trimming cost V 4 bases and J 6 bases; bases outside gene matches: 19. CDR1 SGDLS and CDR2 YYNGEE come from the germline V gene. This CDR3 is built from 19 residues. The CDR3, as DNA: TGTGCCAGCAGCCCTGTCCCGGGACAGGGAAGGTTAGGGTCCGGGGAGCTGTTTTTT. Its translation is CASSPVPGQGRLGSGELFF.

The chain recombines TRBV19 with TRBJ2-7, with 11 positions matching TRBD2. The V gene end was trimmed by 5 bases and the J gene end by 3 bases; junction bases not matched to a gene: 9. Germline-derived CDR1 and CDR2 are LNHDA and SQIVND (reference sequence). The CDR3 sequence is 16 residues long. The CDR3 loop reads CASSRGGTSGNYEQYF. DNA for the CDR3: TGTGCCAGTAGTCGAGGGGGGACTAGCGGAAACTACGAGCAGTACTTC.

The V and J genes are TRBV19 and TRBJ2-3; D is perhaps TRBD2 (6 bases). The CDR3 loop spans 15 amino acids. Germline loops: CDR1 LNHDA, CDR2 SQIVND (reference sequence). Trimming stripped 1 base from V and 1 base from J, with 9 bases between. CDR3 protein: CASSIGTGGTDTQYF. The CDR3 coding sequence is TGTGCCAGTAGTATAGGAACGGGGGGCACAGATACGCAGTATTTT.

The chain carries TRBV18 and TRBJ1-5; D call uncertain. CDR3 length equals 12 residues. The germline V gene encodes CDR1 KGHSH and CDR2 LQKENI. Trimming removed 6 bases from V and 2 bases from J, with 5 bases in between. The CDR3 here is CASSEGNQPQHF. The CDR3 nucleotides are TGTGCCAGCTCGGAGGGCAATCAGCCCCAGCATTTT.

The chain combines TRBV5-4 with TRBJ2-1, with D unresolved. CDR1 and CDR2 from the germline V gene are SGHNT and YYREEE (reference sequence). The CDR3 has 15 residues. V was clipped by 0 bases and J by 0 bases, with 7 bases between them. Here the CDR3 DNA reads TGTGCCAGCAGCTTGGACAGACGCTCCTACAATGAGCAGTTCTTC. Its protein product is CASSLDRRSYNEQFF.

This clone has a handful of counts. V gene TRBV7-9 combines with J gene TRBJ2-7; 7 positions match TRBD1. The ends lost 5 bases at V and 6 bases at J; junction bases unmatched: 10. CDR1 is SEHNR and CDR2 is FQNEAQ in the germline V gene (reference sequence). The CDR3 totals 14 residues. This CDR3 is CASSPRTGGAEQYF. The CDR3 coding sequence is TGTGCCAGCAGCCCAAGGACAGGCGGTGCCGAGCAGTACTTC.

The chain carries TRBV7-9 and TRBJ1-1; D call uncertain. Per the germline V gene, CDR1 is SEHNR and CDR2 is FQNEAQ (reference sequence). CDR3 length: 16 amino acids. The V end was cut by 6 bases, the J end by 0 bases, with 17 bases between. CDR3 DNA: TGTGCCAGCAGTACGGGTAGCGGAGCAATGAACACTGAAGCTTTCTTT. It encodes CASSTGSGAMNTEAFF.

The gene calls are TRBV7-9 and TRBJ1-2, with 7 nucleotides matching TRBD1. The J segment lost 6 bases and the V segment lost 1 base, leaving 8 bases of the junction unmatched. CDR1 and CDR2 from the germline V gene are SEHNR and FQNEAQ (reference sequence). CDR3 length equals 15 residues. The CDR3 DNA is TGTGCCAGCAGCTTAGGTCGGGGACAGACCCATGGCTACACCTTC. Translating gives CASSLGRGQTHGYTF.

The V and J genes are TRBV11-3 and TRBJ2-3; 8 positions agree with TRBD2. Germline V CDR1 and CDR2: SGHNT, YENEEA. This CDR3 spans 17 amino acids. V was pared by 5 bases and J by 2 bases, with 12 bases of the junction left unmatched. The chain's CDR3 is CASSPGRGLADTDTQYF. CDR3 in DNA: TGTGCCAGCAGCCCAGGTCGCGGACTAGCCGACACAGATACGCAGTATTTT.

V gene TRBV11-3 combines with J gene TRBJ2-1; 8 nucleotides agree with TRBD1. The ends lost 1 base at V and 4 bases at J; junction bases unmatched: 6. CDR3 size: 16 residues. Germline CDR1 is SGHNT and CDR2 is YENEEA. The CDR3 protein is CASSLAATGVYNEQFF. The CDR3 nucleotides are TGTGCCAGCAGCTTAGCCGCGACAGGGGTTTACAATGAGCAGTTCTTC.

This chain connects TRBV7-9 to TRBJ2-7; 9 nucleotides match TRBD1. Losses at the gene ends were 5 bases for V and 1 base for J; bases not matched to a gene: 9. Germline-derived CDR1 and CDR2 are SEHNR and FQNEAQ (reference sequence). The CDR3 covers 16 residues. The CDR3 is CASSLDRGESSYEQYF. The DNA for the CDR3 is TGTGCCAGCAGCCTAGACAGGGGGGAAAGTTCCTACGAGCAGTACTTC.

The chain employs TRBV10-3 and TRBJ1-2; perhaps TRBD1 as D (5 bases). The CDR3 spans 15 residues. The germline V gene encodes CDR1 ENHRY and CDR2 SYGVKD. Deletions cut 2 bases from V and 4 bases from J, with 14 bases between. The CDR3 is CAISEEGAPGYGYTF. Written as DNA, the CDR3 is TGTGCCATCAGTGAGGAAGGGGCCCCGGGCTATGGCTACACCTTC.

V is TRBV28 and J is TRBJ1-3; D is possibly TRBD1 (6 bases). Trimming took 6 bases from V and 3 from J, leaving 15 bases between them. Germline V gene lookup returns CDR1 MDHEN and CDR2 SYDVKM. The CDR3 sequence is 15 residues long. The CDR3, as DNA: TGTGCCAGCAGCTCGGGGGGGGCCGGTGGAAACACCATATATTTT. Protein sequence: CASSSGGAGGNTIYF.

This clone came up once. This chain uses TRBV28 with TRBJ1-5; no firm D call. Between the trimmed V and J ends, which lost 0 bases and 6 bases, there was a span of 6 bases. CDR1 is MDHEN, CDR2 SYDVKM, per germline. The length of the CDR3 is 13 residues. This CDR3 is CASSLWVSQPQHF. In DNA, the CDR3 is TGTGCCAGCAGTTTATGGGTGAGTCAGCCCCAGCATTTT. The whole variable domain, filled in from reference TRBV28 and TRBJ1-5, reads DVKVTQSSRYLVKRTGEKVFLECVQDMDHENMFWYRQDPGLGLRLIYFSYDVKMKEKGDIPEGYSVSREKKERFSLILESASTNQTSMYLCASSLWVSQPQHFGDGTRLSIL.

This rearrangement joins TRBV9 to TRBJ1-1; D not resolved. CDR1 and CDR2 (germline): SGDLS, YYNGEE. This CDR3 has 13 amino acids. V was shortened by 0 bases and J by 3 bases, with 6 bases between the two germline ends. CDR3 in amino acids: CASSVAGDTEAFF. In DNA, the CDR3 is TGTGCCAGCAGCGTAGCCGGGGACACTGAAGCTTTCTTT.

This clone has a handful of counts. The V call is TRBV18, the J call TRBJ1-1; 9 positions match TRBD1. CDR3 length: 16 amino acids. The germline V gene encodes CDR1 KGHSH and CDR2 LQKENI. J was trimmed by 2 bases and V by 3 bases; bases with no gene match: 7. The CDR3 here is CASSPGTGITNTEAFF. The CDR3 DNA sequence: TGTGCCAGCTCACCCGGGACAGGGATAACCAACACTGAAGCTTTCTTT.

The gene calls are TRBV4-1 and TRBJ2-7; maybe TRBD1 (6 bases). Trimming pared 0 bases from V and 3 bases from J, leaving 12 bases between. CDR3 length: 15 amino acids. Germline lookup yields CDR1 MGHRA and CDR2 YSYEKL. The CDR3 sequence is CASSQDLGRGYEQYF. The CDR3 coding sequence is TGCGCCAGCAGCCAAGATTTGGGCAGGGGCTACGAGCAGTACTTC.

The chain couples TRBV7-2 to TRBJ2-2, with unresolved D. The CDR3 is made up of 12 amino acids. The germline V gene encodes CDR1 SGHTA and CDR2 FQGNSA. Trimming took off 5 bases at V and 7 bases at J, with 8 bases between the two ends. The CDR3 loop reads CASSPVSGELFF. For the CDR3, the DNA is TGTGCCAGCAGCCCGGTTAGCGGGGAGCTGTTTTTT.

The rearrangement uses TRBV24-1 and TRBJ2-3, with no clear D. The CDR3 is made up of 14 amino acids. Trimming shortened V by 3 bases and J by 2 bases, and 8 bases separated the two germline ends. From germline, CDR1 is KGHDR and CDR2 SFDVKD. The CDR3 DNA reads as TGTGCCACCAGTGATGGGCCCCCCACAGATACGCAGTATTTT. Translating gives CATSDGPPTDTQYF.